Following are 27 T cell receptor beta chains from one sample sequenced in a study of regulatory T cells in long-lasting Graves disease. Time point here: newly diagnosed GD, antithyroid drugs for less than 3 months. Construction of the TCR library relied on RNA isolated from PBMCs. iRepertoire HTBI primers and Arm-PCR of CDR3 regions built TCR beta libraries. TCRdb reprocessed the multiplex PCR reads via MiXCR and lists one record per CDR3 protein. The sample lists about 540,000 distinct CDR3 sequences, roughly 14% occurring once. Another study also made use of these data, one on T cells in Graves' hyperthyroidism and ophthalmopathy.

Sequenced material: peripheral blood mononuclear cells (PBMCs), taken at new diagnosis, from a patient treated with antithyroid drugs. Receptor source: a man aged 25 to 45 with Graves disease.

The table lists this clonotype with many counts. The gene calls are TRBV29-1 and TRBJ2-6; possible D gene TRBD1, 5 bases. The CDR3 is 14 residues long. Germline CDR1 is SQVTM and CDR2 is ANQGSEA. Trimming stripped 6 bases from V and 2 bases from J, with 11 bases between. The CDR3 DNA reads TGCAGCGTCTTCGACAGAGCTGGGGCCAACGTCCTGACTTTC. Translated: CSVFDRAGANVLTF.

At least ten counts were recorded for this clonotype. The chain couples TRBV29-1 to TRBJ2-6; maybe TRBD2 (6 bases). V was pared by 4 bases and J by 0 bases, with 16 bases between. The CDR3 totals 17 residues. From germline, CDR1 is SQVTM and CDR2 ANQGSEA. The CDR3 reads CSVGGLGGDSGANVLTF. DNA for the CDR3: TGCAGCGTTGGGGGTCTGGGGGGTGACTCTGGGGCCAACGTCCTGACTTTC.

This clonotype was detected many times. This chain connects TRBV27 to TRBJ2-7; 8 bases match TRBD1. V lost 5 bases to trimming and J lost 1 base; unmatched junction nucleotides: 10. CDR3 length equals 16 residues. In germline, CDR1 is MNHEY, CDR2 SMNVEV (reference sequence). The CDR3 coding sequence is TGTGCCAGCAGTACGTTGACAGGGGACGAATCCTACGAGCAGTACTTC. Its protein is CASSTLTGDESYEQYF.

This sequence joins TRBV12-3 or TRBV12-4 and TRBJ2-3, with 7 bases matching TRBD2. J was trimmed by 4 bases and V by 3 bases; bases with no gene match: 4. There are 14 residues in the CDR3. This CDR3 reads CASSFSGVPDTQYF. The CDR3 nucleotides are TGTGCCAGCAGTTTCAGCGGGGTCCCAGATACGCAGTATTTT.

The CDR3 region is CASSPLAAPIIGGELFF. CDR3 sequence (DNA): TGTGCCAGCTCACCGTTAGCGGCACCCATCATCGGCGGGGAGCTGTTTTTT. The rearrangement links TRBV18 to TRBJ2-2, with D perhaps matching TRBD2 (6 bases). Per germline, CDR1 KGHSH and CDR2 LQKENI. The CDR3 length is 17 residues. Trimming removed 3 bases at V and 7 bases at J, with 21 bases between.

Many counts were recorded for this clonotype. V usage is TRBV3-1 and J usage is TRBJ2-7; perhaps D is TRBD1 or TRBD2 (5 bases each). Deletions cut 0 bases from V and 6 bases from J, with 12 bases between. There are 14 residues in the CDR3. Germline lookup yields CDR1 LGHDT and CDR2 YNNKEL (reference sequence). CDR3 DNA: TGTGCCAGCAGCCAAGAAGGGGACGTGCTCGAGCAGTACTTC. Protein sequence: CASSQEGDVLEQYF.

In its sample, this clonotype was seen many times. The chain carries TRBV28 and TRBJ2-3; D could derive from TRBD1 or TRBD2 (5 bases each). Trimming pared 5 bases from V and 6 bases from J, leaving 21 bases between. The germline CDR1 and CDR2 sequences are MDHEN and SYDVKM. The CDR3 contains 16 residues. The CDR3 loop reads CASSLSTGPWGDTQYF. CDR3 DNA sequence: TGTGCCAGCAGTCTATCTACCGGGCCATGGGGGGATACGCAGTATTTT.

This clonotype was seen once. This may be a read error, as it is one base from a much larger clone. This sequence joins TRBV6-2 or TRBV6-3 and TRBJ1-5; D gene ambiguous. Germline-derived CDR1 and CDR2 are MNHEY and SVGEGT. This CDR3 is 12 amino acids long. As DNA, the CDR3 is TGTGCCAGCGGTTACCCTCCCTACCCCCAGCATTTT. Protein: CASGYPPYPQHF.

Comments on this clonotype: The DNA is left out, because the CDR3 cannot be placed on it with certainty; the CDR3 is given as TCRdb lists it. The chain is built from TRBV19 and TRBJ2-1; the listed D gene, TRBD1, was not tested against the DNA. Germline CDR1 is LNHDA and CDR2 is SQIVND (reference sequence). The CDR3 adds up to 15 amino acids, both ends counted. Here the CDR3 reads CASSSAPGSYNEQFF.

This clonotype showed up many times. V gene TRBV6-2 or TRBV6-3 combines with J gene TRBJ1-1; D uncertain. Germline CDR1 reads MNHEY; CDR2 reads SVGEGT. V was pared by 0 bases and J by 11 bases, with 13 bases between. The CDR3 is 13 residues long. Here the CDR3 DNA reads TGTGCCAGCAGTTACTCCCCGGGCGGGGAGGCTTTCTTT. It yields the protein CASSYSPGGEAFF.

This clonotype was seen just once. A much larger clone is a single base away; this may be a read error. The V gene is TRBV5-1, the J gene TRBJ2-1, with a possible D match to TRBD2 (5 bases). CDR3 length equals 15 residues. Germline CDR1 and CDR2: SGHRS and YFSETQ. CDR3 coding DNA: TGCGCCAGCAGCTTGGACCCTAGAGGGAGAGCCGAGCTGTTCTTC. Translated: CASSLDPRGRAELFF.

This clonotype was seen many times. This sequence joins TRBV6-1 and TRBJ2-5, with 9 nucleotides matching TRBD2. The J segment lost 5 bases and the V segment lost 6 bases, leaving 22 bases of the junction unmatched. The CDR3 extends over 19 amino acids. The germline V gene encodes CDR1 MNHNS and CDR2 SASEGT. CDR3: CASSTSNQGTSSWGETQYF. In nucleotides, the CDR3 is TGTGCCAGCAGCACGTCTAATCAGGGGACTAGCTCCTGGGGGGAGACCCAGTACTTC.

This clonotype was observed many times. V gene TRBV29-1 combines with J gene TRBJ2-2; D is ambiguous. The CDR3 is 11 residues long. V was pared by 7 bases and J by 5 bases, with 8 bases between. Germline CDR1 reads SQVTM; CDR2 reads ANQGSEA. The CDR3 sequence: CSGEGTGELFF. The CDR3 bases are TGCAGCGGAGAAGGTACCGGGGAGCTGTTTTTT.

This clonotype was found a few times. J is TRBJ1-2 and V is TRBV29-1, with D unclear. Trimming left V 5 bases short and J 5 bases short, with 9 bases between. CDR3 size: 11 residues. Germline-derived CDR1 and CDR2 are SQVTM and ANQGSEA. The CDR3 DNA follows: TGCAGCGTTAAGACACGATATGGCTACACCTTC. Translating it yields CSVKTRYGYTF.

This clonotype was counted many times. The V call is TRBV29-1, the J call TRBJ2-3, with D tentatively TRBD1 (6 bases). The CDR3 length is 13 residues. Germline CDR1 SQVTM, CDR2 ANQGSEA. The V gene lost 7 bases and the J gene lost 5 bases, with 16 bases spanning the gap. CDR3 nucleotides: TGCAGCGAGAAGAAGGGGGTCAGAGATACGCAGTATTTT. This gives the protein CSEKKGVRDTQYF.

This clonotype was seen ten or more times. The chain employs TRBV29-1 and TRBJ1-1; tentatively, D is TRBD1 (5 bases). V was pared by 7 bases and J by 0 bases, with 9 bases between. The CDR3 contains 12 residues. Germline CDR1 SQVTM, CDR2 ANQGSEA. In DNA, the CDR3 is TGCAGCGGCGACAGCTTGAACACTGAAGCTTTCTTT. This codes for CSGDSLNTEAFF.

The J gene is TRBJ2-7, the V gene TRBV20-1; TRBD1 is a possible D gene (6 bases). Between the trimmed V and J ends, which lost 2 bases and 3 bases, there was a span of 14 bases. The CDR3 totals 14 residues. The V gene's germline CDR1 is DFQATT and CDR2 SNEGSKA (reference sequence). Here the CDR3 reads CSARWDIPNYEQYF. The CDR3 region has the DNA TGCAGTGCTAGATGGGACATCCCGAACTACGAGCAGTACTTC.

This clonotype was detected a few times. A much larger clone differs by one base, so this may be a read error. This chain connects TRBV29-1 to TRBJ1-1; possible D gene TRBD1, 6 bases. The CDR3 runs 14 residues. In germline, CDR1 is SQVTM, CDR2 ANQGSEA. The CDR3 protein is CSAGVAGANTEASF. Here the CDR3 DNA reads TGCAGCGCGGGGGTTGCGGGGGCGAACACTGAAGCTTCCTTT.

The chain carries TRBV20-1 and TRBJ2-3, with TRBD2 matching 8 bases. After removal of 3 bases from V and 1 base from J, the junction contained 6 bases not matched to a gene. Germline V CDR1 and CDR2: DFQATT, SNEGSKA (reference sequence). CDR3 length: 15 residues. Here the CDR3 reads CSASYRREGTDTQYF. As DNA, the CDR3 is TGCAGTGCTAGTTATCGGCGGGAGGGCACAGATACGCAGTATTTT.

This clonotype has ten or more counts. The CDR3 protein is CASSLAVSRTDTQYF. Written as DNA, the CDR3 is TGCGCCAGCAGCTTGGCGGTTTCGAGGACAGATACGCAGTATTTT. V gene TRBV5-1 combines with J gene TRBJ2-3, with D unclear. The CDR3 consists of 15 residues. Germline V gene sequence: CDR1 SGHRS, CDR2 YFSETQ. V lost 0 bases, J lost 3 bases, and 11 bases lay in between. Full variable domain (rest looked up from reference TRBV5-1 and TRBJ2-3): KAGVTQTPRYLIKTRGQQVTLSCSPISGHRSVSWYQQTPGQGLQFLFEYFSETQRNKGNFPGRFSGRQFSNSRSEMNVSTLELGDSALYLCASSLAVSRTDTQYFGPGTRLTVL.

Turning to this clonotype: It may be a read error: a sequence one base away is much more abundant. The chain combines TRBV10-3 with TRBJ2-5; D possibly corresponds to TRBD2 (5 bases). V lost 5 bases to trimming and J lost 0 bases, with 16 bases between them. Germline V CDR1 and CDR2: ENHRY, SYGVKD. This CDR3 has 16 amino acids. The CDR3 protein is CAISYSSSGHQETQYF. CDR3 nucleotides: TGTGCCATCAGTTACTCGTCGAGCGGCCACCAAGAGACCCAGTACTTC.

This clonotype was seen repeatedly, ten times or more. V and J are TRBV2 and TRBJ2-2, with 8 bases aligning to TRBD2. The J segment lost 7 bases and the V segment lost 7 bases, leaving 8 bases of the junction unmatched. CDR3 length equals 14 residues. Germline V CDR1 and CDR2: SNHLY, FYNNEI. The DNA for the CDR3 is TGTGCCAGCAAGCAGATGGCGGGGGGCGGGGAGCTGTTTTTT. This translates into CASKQMAGGGELFF. The full variable domain, rest sourced from reference TRBV2 and TRBJ2-2, is EPEVTQTPSHQVTQMGQEVILRCVPISNHLYFYWYRQILGQKVEFLVSFYNNEISEKSEIFDDQFSVERPDGSNFTLKIRSTKLEDSAMYFCASKQMAGGGELFFGEGSRLTVL.

This clonotype was detected many times. The V gene is TRBV6-1, the J gene TRBJ1-2, with 8 bases identical to TRBD1. This CDR3 has 15 amino acids. Germline-derived CDR1 and CDR2 are MNHNS and SASEGT. V was clipped by 6 bases and J by 8 bases; unmatched bases: 14. CDR3 residues: CASSERTGTLEGYTF. The DNA of the CDR3 is TGTGCCAGCAGCGAACGGACAGGGACTCTTGAAGGCTACACCTTC.

CDR3 nucleotides: TGTGCCAGCAGCTTAAATGGGCTCACAGATACGCAGTATTTT. Amino acids: CASSLNGLTDTQYF. This chain links TRBV11-1 with TRBJ2-3; D gene ambiguous. CDR1 is SGHAT, CDR2 FQDESV, per germline (reference sequence). Trimming took 2 bases from V and 2 from J, leaving 8 bases between them. The CDR3 has 14 residues.

This clonotype appeared a few times. A read error may be the cause here, since a much bigger clone is one base away. This chain joins TRBV12-3 or TRBV12-4 and TRBJ1-5; D ambiguous. The CDR3 extends over 17 amino acids. The CDR3 sequence is CAGSLGSEGRWDRPQHF. As DNA, the CDR3 is TGTGCCGGCAGTTTAGGCAGCGAGGGAAGATGGGATCGGCCCCAGCATTTT.

This clonotype has more than one count but fewer than ten. V and J are TRBV30 and TRBJ2-5; D is unresolved. This CDR3 is built from 14 residues. CDR1 and CDR2 from the germline V gene are GTSNPN and SVGIG (reference sequence). Trimming pared 0 bases from V and 2 bases from J, leaving 10 bases between. As DNA, the CDR3 is TGTGCCTGGAGTGTAGACGGTCTACAAGAGACCCAGTACTTC. Translation: CAWSVDGLQETQYF.

The chain joins TRBV14 to TRBJ2-7; D call uncertain. V was clipped by 0 bases and J by 6 bases, with 9 bases between them. This CDR3 has 13 amino acids. Germline-derived CDR1 and CDR2 are SGHDN and FVKESK. CDR3 protein: CASSQDWRSEQYF. The CDR3 DNA reads TGTGCCAGCAGCCAAGATTGGCGGTCCGAGCAGTACTTC.